This T cell receptor (beta chain) comes out of a study of blood T cell repertoires in COVID-19. This table comes from immunoSEQ multiplex PCR, and its TCRdb copy is limited to in-frame clones, with some not included. The sample lists about 140,000 clones, approximately 80% seen once, with 1.5% to 2% in the top ten. The CDR3 is 15 amino acids. CDR1 is SEHNR, CDR2 FQNEAQ, per germline (reference sequence). Trimming stripped 4 bases from V and 1 base from J, with 10 bases between. The source of this sequence is a woman aged 18-30 years who had been exposed to COVID-19. This chain links TRBV7-9 with TRBJ2-2, with a possible D match to TRBD2 (5 bases). Sequenced material: PBMCs or T cells enriched from blood (not recorded which). CDR3 bases: TGTGCCAGCAGCTACAGCGGTTTGAACACCGGGGAGCTGTTTTTT. Residues: CASSYSGLNTGELFF.